What follows are 4 T cell receptor beta chains derived from one specimen sequenced in a study of T cell repertoires in cytomegalovirus infection. TCRdb redid the calling of the reads with MiXCR, one entry per CDR3 protein. The data hold fewer than 350,000 distinct CDR3 sequences, with 8% to 9.5% observed a single time. The sample consisted of PBMCs. Receptors originate from a human donor in good health (CMV status not recorded). Some clones in this sample may be carry-over from other donors' samples.

This clonotype was recorded a few times. The chain links TRBV27 to TRBJ1-6; D remains ambiguous. This CDR3 has 16 amino acids. Germline assignment: CDR1 MNHEY and CDR2 SMNVEV (reference sequence). V lost 3 bases to trimming and J lost 0 bases, with 9 bases between them. DNA of the CDR3: TGTGCCAGCAGTTTCTGGCGGAGCTCCTATAATTCACCCCTCCACTTT. Its translation is CASSFWRSSYNSPLHF.

The chain combines TRBV6-6 with TRBJ2-7, with D possibly being TRBD2 (5 bases). CDR1 is MNHNY, CDR2 SVGAGI, per germline (reference sequence). V was shortened by 9 bases and J by 5 bases, with 17 bases between the two germline ends. The CDR3 totals 13 residues. For the CDR3, the DNA is TGTGCCAGTAAAACTACGGGGAGCGACGAGCAGTACTTC. It translates to CASKTTGSDEQYF.

This clonotype has just a few counts. The chain combines TRBV19 with TRBJ1-1, with D maybe TRBD1 (5 bases). The germline V gene encodes CDR1 LNHDA and CDR2 SQIVND (reference sequence). This CDR3 contains 14 residues. V lost 8 bases and J 7 bases, leaving 20 bases between the germline ends. The CDR3 DNA sequence: TGTGCCAGTCTTCCCGGTCCTGGAGGGGTTGAAGCTTTCTTT. Its protein product is CASLPGPGGVEAFF.

A few counts support this clonotype. The chain combines TRBV20-1 with TRBJ2-4, with D maybe TRBD2 (5 bases). V was clipped by 5 bases and J by 0 bases, with 14 bases between them. This CDR3 has 15 amino acids. Germline CDR1 is DFQATT and CDR2 is SNEGSKA (reference sequence). This CDR3 reads CSAPHGLLAKNIQYF. CDR3 DNA: TGCAGTGCTCCTCACGGACTTCTAGCCAAAAACATTCAGTACTTC.